Sequencing of this TCR beta chain was carried out in a study of blood T cells in healthy people across ages. Broader study findings: Naive and antigen-experienced cells could not be conclusively compared, given unsorted PBMCs. Donors of long life had a larger count of naive CD4+ cells and greater diversity than aged donors.

The germline CDR1 and CDR2 sequences are SGHTA and FQGNSA. This CDR3 has 15 amino acids. Through a sample-barcoded 5' primer and a J-beta primer mix, a second PCR was run for roughly 6 to 11 cycles. A template-switch adaptor with 12 random nucleotides tagged each cDNA molecule. TCRdb re-analysed the 5' RACE reads in MiXCR, keeping a single row per CDR3 protein. The sample contains a few hundred thousand distinct CDR3 sequences, 52% of which appear only once. In this sample, this clonotype turned up once. Its antigen is unidentified. The specimen was blood. J is TRBJ2-5 and V is TRBV7-2; 8 nucleotides agree with TRBD1. The tail of the sequence fits TRBJ2-7 better, so the J call may be wrong. This receptor was identified in a man between 60 and 75 years old in good health. The DNA for the CDR3 is TGTGCCAGCAGCCCCGGGACAGGCTTCACCTACGAGCAGTACTTC. It yields the protein CASSPGTGFTYEQYF.